Given below is one TCR beta chain in context. This entry is derived from a study of cytomegalovirus exposure and HLA in healthy donors. With 60 Vbeta and 13 Jbeta primers, the PCR was carried out. Sequencing used immunoSEQ multiplex PCR; TCRdb keeps in-frame clones, though not all of them. The top ten hold roughly 2.5% of the sample, which has approximately 140,000 clones, 70% to 85% seen once. The junction had 8 bases not matched to a gene; V was cut back by 1 base and J by 5 bases. The CDR3 totals 17 residues. Germline lookup yields CDR1 SGHTA and CDR2 FQGNSA. Sequencing input: PBMCs. The rearrangement joins TRBV7-2 to TRBJ1-6, with 7 positions matching TRBD1. This clonotype originated in a man between 50 and 59 years old in good health and CMV-seronegative. Here the CDR3 reads CASSLGLPGQHNSPLHF. The DNA of the CDR3 is TGTGCCAGCAGCTTAGGTCTCCCGGGACAGCATAATTCACCCCTCCACTTT. The entire variable domain, with the rest obtained from reference TRBV7-2 and TRBJ1-6, is as follows: GAGVSQSPSNKVTEKGKDVELRCDPISGHTALYWYRQSLGQGLEFLIYFQGNSAPDKSGLPSDRFSAERTGGSVSTLTIQRTQQEDSAVYLCASSLGLPGQHNSPLHFGNGTRLTVT.